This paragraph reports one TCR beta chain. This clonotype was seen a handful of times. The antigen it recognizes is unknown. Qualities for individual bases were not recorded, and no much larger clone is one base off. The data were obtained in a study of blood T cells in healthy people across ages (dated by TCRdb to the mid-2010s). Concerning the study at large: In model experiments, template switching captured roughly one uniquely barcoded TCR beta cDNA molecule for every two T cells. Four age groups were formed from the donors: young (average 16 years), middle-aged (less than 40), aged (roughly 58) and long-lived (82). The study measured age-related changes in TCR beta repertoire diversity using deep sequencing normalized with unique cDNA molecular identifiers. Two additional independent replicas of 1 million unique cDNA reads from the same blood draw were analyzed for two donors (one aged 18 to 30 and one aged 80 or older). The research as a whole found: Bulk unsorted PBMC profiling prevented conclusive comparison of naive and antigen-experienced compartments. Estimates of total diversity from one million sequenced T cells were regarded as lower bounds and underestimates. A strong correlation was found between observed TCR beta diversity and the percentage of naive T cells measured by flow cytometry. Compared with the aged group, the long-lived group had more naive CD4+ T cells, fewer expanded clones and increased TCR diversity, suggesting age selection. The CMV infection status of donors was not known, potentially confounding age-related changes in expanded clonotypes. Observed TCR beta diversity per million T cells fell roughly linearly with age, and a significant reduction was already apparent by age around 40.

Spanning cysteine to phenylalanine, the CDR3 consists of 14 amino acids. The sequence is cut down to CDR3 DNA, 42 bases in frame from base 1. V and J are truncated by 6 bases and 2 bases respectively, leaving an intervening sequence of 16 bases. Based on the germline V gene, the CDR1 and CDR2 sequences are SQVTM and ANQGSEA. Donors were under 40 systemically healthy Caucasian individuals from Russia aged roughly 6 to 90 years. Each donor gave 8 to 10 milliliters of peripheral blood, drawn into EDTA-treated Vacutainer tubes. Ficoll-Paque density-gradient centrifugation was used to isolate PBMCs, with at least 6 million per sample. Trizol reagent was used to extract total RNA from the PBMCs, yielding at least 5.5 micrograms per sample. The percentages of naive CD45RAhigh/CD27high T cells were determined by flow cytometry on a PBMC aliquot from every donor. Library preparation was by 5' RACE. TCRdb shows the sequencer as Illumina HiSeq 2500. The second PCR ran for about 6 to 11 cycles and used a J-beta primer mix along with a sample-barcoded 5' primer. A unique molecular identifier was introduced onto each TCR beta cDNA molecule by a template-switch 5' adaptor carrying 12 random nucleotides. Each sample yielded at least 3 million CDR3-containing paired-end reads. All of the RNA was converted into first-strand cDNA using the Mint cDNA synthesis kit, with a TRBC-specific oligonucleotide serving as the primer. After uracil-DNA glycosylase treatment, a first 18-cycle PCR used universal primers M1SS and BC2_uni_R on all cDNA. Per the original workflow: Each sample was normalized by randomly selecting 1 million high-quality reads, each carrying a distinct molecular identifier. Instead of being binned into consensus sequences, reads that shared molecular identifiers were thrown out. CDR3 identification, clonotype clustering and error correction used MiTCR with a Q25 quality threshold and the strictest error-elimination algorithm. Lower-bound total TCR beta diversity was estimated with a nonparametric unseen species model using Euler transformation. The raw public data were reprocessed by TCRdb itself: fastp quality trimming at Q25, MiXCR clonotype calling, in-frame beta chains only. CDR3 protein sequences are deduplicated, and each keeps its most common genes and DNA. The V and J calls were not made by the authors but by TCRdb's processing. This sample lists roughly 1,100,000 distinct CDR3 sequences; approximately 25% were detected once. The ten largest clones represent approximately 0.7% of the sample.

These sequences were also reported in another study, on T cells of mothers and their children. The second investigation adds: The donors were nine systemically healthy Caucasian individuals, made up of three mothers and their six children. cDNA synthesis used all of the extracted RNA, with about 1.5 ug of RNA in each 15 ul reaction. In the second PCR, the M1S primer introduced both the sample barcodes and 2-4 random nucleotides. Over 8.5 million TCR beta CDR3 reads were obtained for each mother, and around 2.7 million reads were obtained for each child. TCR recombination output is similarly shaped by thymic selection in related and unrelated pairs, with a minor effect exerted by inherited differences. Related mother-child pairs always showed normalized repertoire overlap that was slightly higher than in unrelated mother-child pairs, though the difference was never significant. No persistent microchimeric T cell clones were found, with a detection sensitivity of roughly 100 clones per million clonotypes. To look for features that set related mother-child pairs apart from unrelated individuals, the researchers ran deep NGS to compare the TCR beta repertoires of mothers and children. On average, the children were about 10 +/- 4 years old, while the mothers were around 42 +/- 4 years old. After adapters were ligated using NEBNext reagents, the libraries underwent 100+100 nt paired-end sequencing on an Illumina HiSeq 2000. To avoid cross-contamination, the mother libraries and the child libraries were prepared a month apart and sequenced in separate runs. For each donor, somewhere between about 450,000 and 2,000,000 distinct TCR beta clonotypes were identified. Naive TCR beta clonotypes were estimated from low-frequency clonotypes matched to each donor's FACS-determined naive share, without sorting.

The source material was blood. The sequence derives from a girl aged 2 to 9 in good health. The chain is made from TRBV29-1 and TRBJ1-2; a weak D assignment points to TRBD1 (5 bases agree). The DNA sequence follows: TGCAGCGTCGATCCGCAGGGCGGGAACTATGGCTACACCTTC. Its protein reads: CSVDPQGGNYGYTF.